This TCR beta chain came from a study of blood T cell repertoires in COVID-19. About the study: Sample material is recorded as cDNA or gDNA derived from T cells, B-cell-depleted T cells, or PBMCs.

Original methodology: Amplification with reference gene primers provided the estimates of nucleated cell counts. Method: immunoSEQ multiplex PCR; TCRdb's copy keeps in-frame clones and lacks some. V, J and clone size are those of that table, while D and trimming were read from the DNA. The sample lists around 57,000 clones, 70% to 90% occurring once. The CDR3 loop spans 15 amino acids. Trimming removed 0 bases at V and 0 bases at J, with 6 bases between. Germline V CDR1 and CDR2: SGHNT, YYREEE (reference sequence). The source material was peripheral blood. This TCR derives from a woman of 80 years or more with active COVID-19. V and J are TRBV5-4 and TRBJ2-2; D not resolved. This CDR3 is CASSLGLTNTGELFF. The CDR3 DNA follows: TGTGCCAGCAGCTTGGGACTCACGAACACCGGGGAGCTGTTTTTT.